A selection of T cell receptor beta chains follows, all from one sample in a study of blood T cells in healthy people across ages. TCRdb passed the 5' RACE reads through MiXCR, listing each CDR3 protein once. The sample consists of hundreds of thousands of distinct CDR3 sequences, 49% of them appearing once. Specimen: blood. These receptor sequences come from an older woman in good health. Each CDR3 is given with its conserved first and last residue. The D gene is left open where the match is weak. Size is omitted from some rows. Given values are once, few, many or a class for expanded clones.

TGTGCCAGCGTCCCCCGGGCTGAAGCTTTCTTT,CASVPRAEAFF,.,TRBV28,.,TRBJ1-1
TGTGCCAGCAGTTTAGTGCGAAACGGAAACACTGAAGCTTTCTTT,CASSLVRNGNTEAFF,.,TRBV28,.,TRBJ1-1
TGTGCCAGCAGCTTAGCGGAGACAGGAGATACGCAGTATTTT,CASSLAETGDTQYF,once,TRBV7-9,.,TRBJ2-3
TGCGGTGCTCGCCCCGGGACAGGGCATTTAGATACGCAGTATTTT,CGARPGTGHLDTQYF,.,TRBV20-1,TRBD1,TRBJ2-3
TGCGCCAGCAGCTGGCAGGGTGAAGAGACCCAGTACTTC,CASSWQGEETQYF,many,TRBV5-1,.,TRBJ2-5
TGTGCCAGCAGCTTACGACAGTTTTATGGCTACACCTTC,CASSLRQFYGYTF,.,TRBV7-2,.,TRBJ1-2
TGTGCCAGCAGCTTAGGGTTAGCGCAAGATACGCAGTATTTT,CASSLGLAQDTQYF,.,TRBV7-3,.,TRBJ2-3
TGTGCCAGCAGCTTAGTGTTGGGTTCTTCTGGGGCCAACGTCCTGACTTTC,CASSLVLGSSGANVLTF,few,TRBV11-2,.,TRBJ2-6
TGTGCCAGCAGTTTTGGTGTTTCTGAAGCTTTCTTT,CASSFGVSEAFF,few,TRBV12-3/TRBV12-4,.,TRBJ1-1
TGCAGTGCCCTTGACGGAAGTACTAATGAAAAACTGTTTTTT,CSALDGSTNEKLFF,few,TRBV20-1,.,TRBJ1-4
TGCAGCGTTGCGGCCCCGGCCGCTGGAAACACCATATATTTT,CSVAAPAAGNTIYF,.,TRBV29-1,.,TRBJ1-3
TGCAGTTGGGACAGGGTCTACGAGCAGTACTTC,CSWDRVYEQYF,.,TRBV20-1,TRBD1,TRBJ2-7
TGTGCCTGGAGTGTAGAGTCGTACCAAGAGACCCAGTACTTC,CAWSVESYQETQYF,few,TRBV30,.,TRBJ2-5
TGTGCCAGCAGTCTTACGGCCACATTAGAGACCCAGTACTTC,CASSLTATLETQYF,few,TRBV12-3/TRBV12-4,.,TRBJ2-5
TGTGCCAGCAGCTCGTCCCGGGACGGATTAGAAGAGCAGTTCTTC,CASSSSRDGLEEQFF,.,TRBV7-2,.,TRBJ2-1
TGTGCCGGGAGGAGGGGCGTTGGCTACACCTTC,CAGRRGVGYTF,.,TRBV30,.,TRBJ1-2
TGTGCCAGCAGTTTATTTGGGACGGACAATCAGCCCCAGCATTTT,CASSLFGTDNQPQHF,.,TRBV27,.,TRBJ1-5
TGTACCAGCAGCTTGGGACTAGCTTCTTATGAGCAGTACTTC,CTSSLGLASYEQYF,.,TRBV9,TRBD2,TRBJ2-5
TGTGCCGTCAGCGGACGGGGAGAGACCCAGTACTTC,CAVSGRGETQYF,few,TRBV10-3,.,TRBJ2-5
TGTGCCAGCAGTTTAACCCATGGGGGAAACTATGGCTACACCTTC,CASSLTHGGNYGYTF,.,TRBV27,.,TRBJ1-2
TGTGCCAGCAGCCACGGACAGGGTTCGAACACTGAAGCTTTCTTT,CASSHGQGSNTEAFF,few,TRBV7-9,TRBD1,TRBJ1-1
TGTGCCAGCAGCACACGACTAGCGGGAGCCCCCGGGGAGCTGTTTTTT,CASSTRLAGAPGELFF,.,TRBV3-1,TRBD2,TRBJ2-2
TGTGCCAGCAGTAGTGGCCAGGTCTATGGCTACACCTTC,CASSSGQVYGYTF,.,TRBV19,.,TRBJ1-2
TGTGCCAGCAGAGCGACTAGCGGGAGTCTCCACAAGCAGTACTTC,CASRATSGSLHKQYF,.,TRBV7-9,TRBD2,TRBJ2-7
TGCGCCAGCAGCAGCGGGACACTAAACTATGGCTACACCTTC,CASSSGTLNYGYTF,.,TRBV5-1,.,TRBJ1-2
TGTGCCAACAGTCCCCCCGTCCAGCCCCAGCATTTT,CANSPPVQPQHF,.,TRBV28,.,TRBJ1-5
TGCAGCGTTGAAGGACCGACTAGCGGGATGTGGGAGACCCAGTACTTC,CSVEGPTSGMWETQYF,many,TRBV29-1,TRBD2,TRBJ2-5
TGCAGTGCCAGGCAGGACAGCCTTCGCCGCTATGGCTACACCTTC,CSARQDSLRRYGYTF,.,TRBV20-1,.,TRBJ1-2
TGTGCCAGCAGTGTGGTCGCCACCTACAATGAGCAGTTCTTC,CASSVVATYNEQFF,once,TRBV2,.,TRBJ2-1
TGTGCCAGCAGCTCCACTAGCGGGAGTGGGGGGACGCAGTATTTT,CASSSTSGSGGTQYF,few,TRBV7-2,TRBD2,TRBJ2-3
TGTGCCACCAGTGATTATATCAATGAGCAGTACTTC,CATSDYINEQYF,.,TRBV24-1,.,TRBJ2-5
TGTGCCAGCAGTGAAAGGACTCTGACAGGCACAGATACGCAGTATTTT,CASSERTLTGTDTQYF,.,TRBV25-1,.,TRBJ2-3
TGTGCCAGCAGTCCCCGACAGGGTTGGAGCAATGAGCAGTTCTTC,CASSPRQGWSNEQFF,.,TRBV11-3,TRBD1,TRBJ2-1
TGTGCCAGCAGTTATAGAGATAGCGGATACAGCACAGATACGCAGTATTTT,CASSYRDSGYSTDTQYF,.,TRBV6-5,.,TRBJ2-3
TGTGCCAGCAGTTGGATATCAGATACGCAGTATTTT,CASSWISDTQYF,.,TRBV11-2,.,TRBJ2-3
TGTGCCAGCAGTGAACAGGGACACGAGCAGTACTTC,CASSEQGHEQYF,.,TRBV2,.,TRBJ2-7
TGCAGTGCTAGAGACCCGGGACCCACCCACTACGAGCAGTACTTC,CSARDPGPTHYEQYF,.,TRBV20-1,.,TRBJ2-7
TGTGCCAGCAGCCAAGATACCCGAAGCCCGTCAACTAATGAAAAACTGTTTTTT,CASSQDTRSPSTNEKLFF,few,TRBV4-2,.,TRBJ1-4
TGTGCCACCAGTTCAGGGGCCTACGAGCAGTACTTC,CATSSGAYEQYF,.,TRBV24-1,.,TRBJ2-7
TGTGCCAGCAGTTTATTAACGAGGGGCGGGAGACCCGCAGATACGCAGTATTTT,CASSLLTRGGRPADTQYF,few,TRBV27,TRBD2,TRBJ2-3
TGCGCCAGCAGCTTGACGAACACTGAAGCTTTCTTT,CASSLTNTEAFF,.,TRBV5-1,.,TRBJ1-1
TGTGCCAGCAGTATTTATAGCGGAGGGGACCTCGAGCAGTACTTC,CASSIYSGGDLEQYF,.,TRBV6-1,.,TRBJ2-7
TGTGCCAGCAGCCGAAGTCTAAGGGCCCAGCCCCAGCATTTT,CASSRSLRAQPQHF,.,TRBV27,.,TRBJ1-5
TGTGCCAGCAGCGGCACACCGGGACTAGCGGGCTACAATGAGCAGTTCTTC,CASSGTPGLAGYNEQFF,.,TRBV5-6,TRBD2,TRBJ2-1